What follows are 16 T cell receptor beta chains derived from one specimen sequenced in a study of cytotoxic CD8 clonotypes in ibrutinib-treated CLL. Only in-frame clones appear in the TCRdb table, and some are missing; sequencing was by immunoSEQ multiplex PCR. The sample includes tens of thousands of clones, around 63% seen only once; the top ten take about 27%. Source: PBMCs, taken before ibrutinib treatment. All receptors derive from a human donor with chronic lymphocytic leukemia.

The V and J genes are TRBV11-2 and TRBJ2-1; 12 bases are shared with TRBD1. This CDR3 region has 17 residues. Losses at the gene ends were 2 bases for V and 10 bases for J; bases not matched to a gene: 12. Germline CDR1 is SGHAT and CDR2 is FQNNGV. CDR3 residues: CASSLNPGTGGGIEQFF. The CDR3 DNA reads TGTGCCAGCAGCTTAAACCCCGGGACAGGGGGCGGGATAGAGCAGTTCTTC.

The chain couples TRBV27 to TRBJ1-2; D is uncertain. The CDR3 is 14 residues long. Trimming removed 4 bases at V and 8 bases at J, with 17 bases between. In germline, CDR1 is MNHEY, CDR2 SMNVEV (reference sequence). As DNA, the CDR3 is TGTGCCAGCAGTTCAGTTGGGCAGAGGGAAGGCTACACCTTC. As protein: CASSSVGQREGYTF.

The V and J genes are TRBV6-5 and TRBJ2-7; D gene unclear. The CDR3 has 12 residues. V was clipped by 6 bases and J by 2 bases, with 8 bases between them. Germline-derived CDR1 and CDR2 are MNHEY and SVGAGI. Here the CDR3 reads CASSPGPYEQYF. In nucleotides, the CDR3 is TGTGCCAGCAGCCCGGGCCCCTACGAGCAGTACTTC.

DNA of the CDR3: TGCGCCAGCAGCCAAGATAGGCGTTGGGAGGAAAAACTGTTTTTT. It yields the protein CASSQDRRWEEKLFF. V and J are TRBV4-3 and TRBJ1-4; D remains ambiguous. The CDR3 consists of 15 residues. Looked up from germline, CDR1 is LGHNA and CDR2 is YSLEER. V lost 0 bases to trimming and J lost 8 bases, with 13 bases between them.

By sample share, this clone is medium-sized (0.01 to 0.1%). This chain uses TRBV2 with TRBJ2-7; 10 nucleotides line up with TRBD2. Germline V gives CDR1 SNHLY, CDR2 FYNNEI. There are 15 residues in the CDR3. The trim removed 6 bases at V and 1 base at J, leaving 6 bases unmatched. CDR3 sequence (DNA): TGTGCCAGCAGCGGGGTGGGACTAGCGTCCTACGAGCAGTACTTC. Its translation: CASSGVGLASYEQYF.

The CDR3 region has the DNA TGTGCCAGCAGCCTAGGGACAGGCACAGATACGCAGTATTTT. Encoded protein: CASSLGTGTDTQYF. This chain joins TRBV5-4 and TRBJ2-3, with TRBD1 matching over 7 bases. Per the germline V gene, CDR1 is SGHNT and CDR2 is YYREEE (reference sequence). V lost 4 bases and J lost 1; bases outside the gene matches: 3. CDR3 length: 14 residues. Using reference TRBV5-4 and TRBJ2-3 for the parts outside the CDR3, the full variable domain is ETGVTQSPTHLIKTRGQQVTLRCSSQSGHNTVSWYQQALGQGPQFIFQYYREEENGRGNFPPRFSGLQFPNYSSELNVNALELDDSALYLCASSLGTGTDTQYFGPGTRLTVL.

This chain links TRBV6-5 with TRBJ1-4; D uncertain. Deletions cut 0 bases from V and 8 bases from J, with 13 bases between. The CDR3 spans 15 residues. Germline V gives CDR1 MNHEY, CDR2 SVGAGI. The CDR3 sequence is CASSYSSAVREKLFF. The CDR3 DNA reads as TGTGCCAGCAGTTACTCGAGCGCGGTACGCGAAAAACTGTTTTTT.

The rearrangement links TRBV6-4 to TRBJ2-7; tentative D call: TRBD2 (6 bases). V was cut by 0 bases and J by 7 bases, with 13 bases left in between. CDR3 length equals 14 residues. Looked up from germline, CDR1 is MRHNA and CDR2 is SNTAGT. This CDR3 is CASSDSRFGGEQYF. CDR3 nucleotide sequence: TGTGCCAGCAGTGACTCAAGGTTCGGGGGTGAGCAGTACTTC.

This chain joins TRBV2 and TRBJ2-4; 9 nucleotides align to TRBD1. Unmatched junction bases numbered 5, after V lost 5 bases and J lost 6 bases. CDR1 SNHLY and CDR2 FYNNEI come from the germline V gene. The CDR3 loop spans 14 amino acids. CDR3 region: CASSYTGGANIQYF. DNA for the CDR3: TGTGCCAGCAGTTACACAGGGGGCGCAAACATTCAGTACTTC.

This clone was recorded a few times. This rearrangement joins TRBV27 to TRBJ2-2, with D uncertain. The CDR3 sequence is 13 residues long. Looked up from germline, CDR1 is MNHEY and CDR2 is SMNVEV (reference sequence). V shed 7 bases and J shed 0 bases, with 6 bases lying between them. CDR3 in DNA: TGTGCCAGCAAGTTGACGAACACCGGGGAGCTGTTTTTT. Protein: CASKLTNTGELFF.

The rearrangement joins TRBV7-3 to TRBJ2-2, with a weak D call TRBD2 (5 bases). Trimming shortened V by 2 bases and J by 7 bases, and 8 bases separated the two germline ends. Germline V CDR1 and CDR2: SGHTA, FQGTGA. The CDR3 spans 13 residues. The CDR3 loop reads CASSLGLRGELFF. The DNA of the CDR3 is TGTGCCAGCAGCTTAGGACTCCGCGGGGAGCTGTTTTTT.

V usage is TRBV28 and J usage is TRBJ2-3, with TRBD1 matching over 8 bases. The CDR3 runs to 17 residues. Germline-derived CDR1 and CDR2 are MDHEN and SYDVKM. With V trimmed by 4 bases and J by 5 bases, 14 bases remained unmatched. CDR3 region: CASSSTLSAGGVDTQYF. The CDR3 DNA sequence: TGTGCCAGCAGTTCCACCCTTAGCGCAGGGGGCGTAGATACGCAGTATTTT.

The CDR3: CAIRSLDNNEQFF. The CDR3 DNA follows: TGTGCCATCAGATCCCTAGACAACAATGAGCAGTTCTTC. The chain has TRBV10-3 and TRBJ2-1; no reliable D call. The germline V gene has CDR1 ENHRY and CDR2 SYGVKD. V was clipped by 6 bases and J by 5 bases, with 11 bases between them. The CDR3 runs to 13 residues.

The genes are TRBV6-5 and TRBJ2-6, with unresolved D. There are 15 residues in the CDR3. Germline V gene data show CDR1 as MNHEY and CDR2 as SVGAGI. Trimming took 6 bases from V and 0 from J, leaving 9 bases between them. The CDR3 DNA sequence: TGTGCCAGCAGCCCCCTTACCTCTGGGGCCAACGTCCTGACTTTC. This sequence encodes CASSPLTSGANVLTF.

V is TRBV10-3 and J is TRBJ2-7; D may correspond to TRBD1 or TRBD2 (5 bases each). Germline V lookup: CDR1 ENHRY, CDR2 SYGVKD. CDR3 length: 14 residues. V lost 10 bases and J lost 2, with 18 bases in between. CDR3 residues: CATQEGSLTYEQYF. CDR3 nucleotide sequence: TGTGCCACACAAGAGGGGTCCCTTACCTACGAGCAGTACTTC.

The gene calls are TRBV4-1 and TRBJ1-2, with 8 bases identical to TRBD1. Germline V gives CDR1 MGHRA, CDR2 YSYEKL. V was clipped by 0 bases and J by 1 base; unmatched bases: 1. The CDR3 covers 15 residues. This CDR3 reads CASSQDGQGNYGYTF. Here the CDR3 DNA reads TGCGCCAGCAGCCAAGACGGACAGGGTAACTATGGCTACACCTTC.